One sample yielded the 31 T cell receptor beta chains listed below, sequenced in a study of OX40 agonist ivuxolimab in advanced cancers. Clones were sequenced by immunoSEQ multiplex PCR, and TCRdb holds only the in-frame ones, with some missing. The sample records tens of thousands of clones, around 78% being singletons. Here the sequenced sample was CD4+ or CD8+ T cells sorted from blood, taken in a trial of the OX40 agonist ivuxolimab. These TCRs come from an adult with an advanced solid tumor such as melanoma, head and neck, liver or kidney cancer.

This chain uses TRBV6-5 with TRBJ1-1; a possible D gene is TRBD1 (6 bases). V was trimmed by 6 bases and J by 1 base, leaving 15 bases between them. This CDR3 is 15 amino acids long. From germline, CDR1 is MNHEY and CDR2 SVGAGI. The CDR3 nucleotides read TGTGCCAGCAGCCTTAGGGACAATTCGAACACTGAAGCTTTCTTT. Its protein is CASSLRDNSNTEAFF.

This clone has a single count. The chain has TRBV4-1 and TRBJ1-4; 9 bases line up with TRBD1. CDR3 length: 15 amino acids. The V gene's germline CDR1 is MGHRA and CDR2 YSYEKL. The V segment lost 4 bases and the J segment 2 bases; nucleotides outside the gene matches: 2. The CDR3 nucleotides are TGCGCCAGCAGCCGTGGACAGGGGACTAATGAAAAACTGTTTTTT. Amino acids: CASSRGQGTNEKLFF.

The V gene is TRBV5-5, the J gene TRBJ1-5; D gene unclear. Germline CDR1 SGHKS, CDR2 YYEKEE (reference sequence). Deletions cut 4 bases from V and 4 bases from J, with 9 bases between. The length of the CDR3 is 13 residues. The CDR3 coding sequence is TGTGCCAGCAGCCAAGCAGTTAATCAGCCCCAGCATTTT. Translation: CASSQAVNQPQHF.

Relative to its sample, this clone is medium-sized. This chain joins TRBV4-3 and TRBJ1-1; 10 nucleotides line up with TRBD1. The CDR3 sequence is 15 residues long. Per germline, CDR1 LGHNA and CDR2 YSLEER. J was trimmed by 4 bases and V by 3 bases; bases with no gene match: 5. The CDR3 sequence: CASSHRQGAGTEAFF. Here the CDR3 DNA reads TGCGCCAGCAGCCACAGACAGGGGGCGGGCACTGAAGCTTTCTTT.

The rearrangement joins TRBV11-2 to TRBJ2-5; no clear D. Trimming left V 1 base short and J 2 bases short, with 17 bases between. This CDR3 region has 17 residues. Germline V CDR1 and CDR2: SGHAT, FQNNGV. CDR3: CASSLGARPLGQETQYF. CDR3 sequence (DNA): TGTGCCAGCAGCTTAGGAGCTAGGCCCCTCGGGCAAGAGACCCAGTACTTC.

This clone was picked up one time. The gene calls are TRBV6-1 and TRBJ2-1; TRBD2 might be the D (6 bases). The CDR3 covers 13 residues. The germline V and J ends were trimmed by 9 bases and 6 bases, with 15 bases remaining between them. Germline-derived CDR1 and CDR2 are MNHNS and SASEGT. This CDR3 reads CASSRAGTNEQFF. DNA of the CDR3: TGTGCCAGTTCTAGGGCGGGGACCAATGAGCAGTTCTTC.

This chain uses TRBV6-1 with TRBJ1-2, with 8 bases matching TRBD1. J lost 14 bases, V lost 3 bases, and 11 bases had no gene match. The germline CDR1 and CDR2 sequences are MNHNS and SASEGT. CDR3 length equals 13 residues. The DNA for the CDR3 is TGTGCCAGCAGTGACCGGGACAGGACCCCTAAGACCTTC. Translated: CASSDRDRTPKTF.

The gene calls are TRBV9 and TRBJ1-2; D gene uncertain. V was shortened by 4 bases and J by 3 bases, with 7 bases between the two germline ends. The CDR3 totals 12 residues. Germline lookup yields CDR1 SGDLS and CDR2 YYNGEE. The CDR3, as DNA: TGTGCCAGCAGCACCAGAGACTATGGCTACACCTTC. Encoded protein: CASSTRDYGYTF.

Only a few counts were recorded for this clone. J is TRBJ1-1 and V is TRBV28; 7 nucleotides agree with TRBD1. Germline CDR1 MDHEN, CDR2 SYDVKM. The CDR3 sequence is 15 residues long. Germline trimming cut 5 bases from V and 0 bases from J; bases unmatched to any gene: 6. CDR3 sequence reads: CASSRRQGLNTEAFF. In DNA, the CDR3 is TGTGCCAGCAGTCGAAGACAGGGCTTGAACACTGAAGCTTTCTTT.

The rearrangement links TRBV7-2 to TRBJ2-2, with a weak D call TRBD1 (5 bases). Germline loops: CDR1 SGHTA, CDR2 FQGNSA. The CDR3 runs to 14 residues. V lost 2 bases and J lost 7, with 11 bases in between. The CDR3 nucleotides read TGTGCCAGCAGCTTAAGGGGTCAGGACGGGGAGCTGTTTTTT. Translation gives CASSLRGQDGELFF.

The genes are TRBV28 and TRBJ1-1; 10 bases agree with TRBD1. J lost 5 bases, V lost 5 bases, and 5 bases had no gene match. This CDR3 has 14 residues. Per the germline V gene, CDR1 is MDHEN and CDR2 is SYDVKM. CDR3 DNA: TGTGCCAGCAGTCTCCCGGGACAGGGGACTGAAGCTTTCTTT. It encodes CASSLPGQGTEAFF.

This clone was seen a single time. The chain links TRBV2 to TRBJ2-3; TRBD2 matches at 9 bases. CDR1 SNHLY and CDR2 FYNNEI come from the germline V gene. The CDR3 spans 15 residues. J lost 5 bases, V lost 4 bases, and 7 bases had no gene match. CDR3 residues: CASSGAGGRKDTQYF. The CDR3 nucleotides read TGTGCCAGCAGTGGTGCGGGGGGGCGAAAAGATACGCAGTATTTT.

The V call is TRBV6-6, the J call TRBJ1-2, with D hard to call. The CDR3 is made up of 14 amino acids. The V gene's germline CDR1 is MNHNY and CDR2 SVGAGI (reference sequence). V lost 5 bases and J 3 bases, leaving 13 bases between the germline ends. The DNA for the CDR3 is TGTGCCAGCAGTCCCTCGGCGGGTTACTATGGCTACACCTTC. Residues: CASSPSAGYYGYTF.

This chain links TRBV11-2 with TRBJ2-7, with D unclear. Germline CDR1 SGHAT, CDR2 FQNNGV. This CDR3 has 12 amino acids. Trimming removed 3 bases from V and 4 bases from J, with 7 bases in between. The CDR3 here is CASSFGDYEQYF. The CDR3 nucleotides are TGTGCCAGCAGCTTTGGCGATTACGAGCAGTACTTC.

The rearrangement uses TRBV28 and TRBJ2-5, with TRBD2 matching over 10 bases. Per germline, CDR1 MDHEN and CDR2 SYDVKM. Unmatched junction bases numbered 5, after V lost 2 bases and J lost 2 bases. The CDR3 consists of 16 residues. The CDR3 is CASSLASSGRQETQYF. The CDR3 bases are TGTGCCAGCAGTTTAGCTTCTAGCGGGAGACAAGAGACCCAGTACTTC.

The V call is TRBV4-2, the J call TRBJ2-7; D might be TRBD1 or TRBD2, each matching 5 bases. V lost 3 bases and J 2 bases, leaving 17 bases between the germline ends. This CDR3 comprises 16 residues. From germline, CDR1 is LGHNA and CDR2 YNFKEQ. CDR3 nucleotides: TGTGCCAGCAGCCACCCGGGAACAGGAGTTACCTACGAGCAGTACTTC. Translated, it gives CASSHPGTGVTYEQYF.

The gene calls are TRBV5-1 and TRBJ2-7; 8 bases line up with TRBD2. CDR1 SGHRS and CDR2 YFSETQ come from the germline V gene. J lost 5 bases, V lost 2 bases, and 6 bases had no gene match. The length of the CDR3 is 14 residues. The CDR3 here is CASSLIAGPDEQYF. DNA for the CDR3: TGCGCCAGCAGCTTAATAGCGGGGCCGGACGAGCAGTACTTC.

The chain joins TRBV4-2 to TRBJ2-5; D not resolved. Deletions cut 5 bases from V and 1 base from J, with 11 bases between. CDR3 length: 14 residues. From germline, CDR1 is LGHNA and CDR2 YNFKEQ. The CDR3 sequence is CASSLLGIQETQYF. CDR3 in DNA: TGTGCCAGCAGCTTGTTGGGCATCCAAGAGACCCAGTACTTC.

The V gene is TRBV19, the J gene TRBJ1-6; D not certain. V was shortened by 5 bases and J by 2 bases, with 13 bases between the two germline ends. Germline V gene sequence: CDR1 LNHDA, CDR2 SQIVND (reference sequence). The CDR3 extends over 16 amino acids. The CDR3: CASSPGPGAYNSPLHF. Written as DNA, the CDR3 is TGTGCCAGTAGTCCCGGCCCCGGGGCCTATAATTCACCCCTCCACTTT.

The CDR3 coding sequence is TGTGCCAGCTCCTATACGAACACTGAAGCTTTCTTT. Amino acids: CASSYTNTEAFF. The gene calls are TRBV18 and TRBJ1-1, with D uncertain. With 6 bases removed from V and 1 base from J, the gap between germline ends came to 6 bases. This CDR3 has 12 amino acids. Germline assignment: CDR1 KGHSH and CDR2 LQKENI.

The chain carries TRBV29-1 and TRBJ2-6, with TRBD1 identical over 7 bases. Germline CDR1 is SQVTM and CDR2 is ANQGSEA. V dropped 4 bases and J dropped 2; count of bases not matched to a gene: 5. The CDR3 is made up of 15 amino acids. The CDR3 loop is CSVVGTVTGANVLTF. The CDR3 region has the DNA TGCAGCGTTGTAGGGACAGTGACTGGGGCCAACGTCCTGACTTTC. Combining the CDR3 with reference TRBV29-1 and TRBJ2-6 gives the whole variable domain SAVISQKPSRDICQRGTSLTIQCQVDSQVTMMFWYRQQPGQSLTLIATANQGSEATYESGFVIDKFPISRPNLTFSTLTVSNMSPEDSSIYLCSVVGTVTGANVLTFGAGSRLTVL.

The chain joins TRBV27 to TRBJ2-1; 9 bases align to TRBD1. Germline V gene data show CDR1 as MNHEY and CDR2 as SMNVEV (reference sequence). V trimming: 6 bases; J trimming: 4 bases; junction bases outside the gene matches: 7. The CDR3 spans 15 residues. The CDR3 sequence is CASRDGTGPYNEQFF. Here the CDR3 DNA reads TGTGCCAGCAGAGATGGGACAGGGCCTTACAATGAGCAGTTCTTC.

V usage is TRBV19 and J usage is TRBJ2-1; 10 bases line up with TRBD2. Germline V CDR1 and CDR2: LNHDA, SQIVND (reference sequence). V gave up 3 bases and J gave up 4 bases; unmatched junction bases: 15. This CDR3 contains 19 residues. CDR3 in amino acids: CASSISAGGSLRYYNEQFF. The DNA of the CDR3 is TGTGCCAGTAGTATCTCAGCGGGGGGGTCCTTGAGATATTACAATGAGCAGTTCTTC.

The chain has TRBV28 and TRBJ2-7; D is ambiguous. Germline CDR1 reads MDHEN; CDR2 reads SYDVKM. Between the trimmed V and J ends, which lost 5 bases and 1 base, there was a span of 15 bases. The CDR3 has 15 amino acids. The CDR3 DNA sequence: TGTGCCAGCAGTCCATGGGTTGGGTTTTCCTACGAGCAGTACTTC. It codes for CASSPWVGFSYEQYF.

The chain couples TRBV5-1 to TRBJ1-4; D is unclear. From germline, CDR1 is SGHRS and CDR2 YFSETQ. The CDR3 is made up of 16 amino acids. V shed 9 bases and J shed 5 bases, with 23 bases lying between them. The CDR3 reads CATFRWVRHRNEKLFF. The CDR3 bases are TGCGCCACCTTTCGTTGGGTAAGACACCGAAATGAAAAACTGTTTTTT.

CDR3 nucleotide sequence: TGTGCCAGCAGCCCCAAGACTAGCGGGAATTACGAGCAGTACTTC. Its translation is CASSPKTSGNYEQYF. The chain carries TRBV9 and TRBJ2-7; TRBD2 aligns across 11 bases. CDR3 length equals 15 residues. From germline, CDR1 is SGDLS and CDR2 YYNGEE. Trimming took 4 bases from V and 4 from J; bases not matched to a gene: 7.

This clone was counted a few times. The V call is TRBV7-2, the J call TRBJ2-1; 13 positions match TRBD2. The CDR3 totals 18 residues. V trimming: 0 bases; J trimming: 8 bases; junction bases outside the gene matches: 10. The germline CDR1 and CDR2 sequences are SGHTA and FQGNSA. In DNA form, the CDR3 reads TGTGCCAGCAGCTTAGCCCCCACTAGCGGGGGGGTGAGGGATGAGCAGTTCTTC. It yields the protein CASSLAPTSGGVRDEQFF.

The CDR3 spells CASSPPEYYGYTF. The DNA of the CDR3 is TGTGCCAGCAGTCCTCCGGAGTACTATGGCTACACCTTC. This sequence joins TRBV28 and TRBJ1-2; D call uncertain. Trimming shortened V by 5 bases and J by 3 bases, and 10 bases separated the two germline ends. The CDR3 runs 13 residues. CDR1 MDHEN and CDR2 SYDVKM come from the germline V gene.

This clone was recorded many times. The chain couples TRBV11-3 to TRBJ1-6; D possibly corresponds to TRBD1 (6 bases). The CDR3 sequence is 13 residues long. V lost 6 bases and J 7 bases, leaving 10 bases between the germline ends. Germline CDR1 reads SGHNT; CDR2 reads YENEEA. CDR3 in amino acids: CASSKGGNSPLHF. For the CDR3, the DNA is TGTGCCAGCAGTAAAGGGGGAAATTCACCCCTCCACTTT.

This clone was recorded only once. V and J are TRBV2 and TRBJ1-2; D may be TRBD1 (5 bases). The CDR3 loop spans 12 amino acids. V gave up 4 bases and J gave up 4 bases, with 7 bases separating them. Germline CDR1 is SNHLY and CDR2 is FYNNEI. The CDR3 protein is CASSGDGYGYTF. CDR3 nucleotide sequence: TGTGCCAGCAGTGGGGACGGCTATGGCTACACCTTC.

The rearrangement joins TRBV6-1 to TRBJ2-5; TRBD2 agrees at 9 bases. V shed 5 bases, J shed 1 base, and the junction held 5 bases outside the gene matches. The germline CDR1 and CDR2 sequences are MNHNS and SASEGT. CDR3 length: 15 amino acids. In DNA, the CDR3 is TGTGCCAGCAGTCGACCGGGACTAGCCCAAGAGACCCAGTACTTC. Protein product: CASSRPGLAQETQYF.